This T cell receptor (beta chain) was obtained from a study of Graves' ophthalmopathy and Graves' hyperthyroidism. Donors with ophthalmopathy: moderate-to-severe activity, CAS ≥3, NOSPECS ≥4, duration under 3 months. Exclusion covered patients with other autoimmune diseases or uncontrolled infections (as well as pregnancy or lactation). PBMCs originated in roughly 11 ml of fresh peripheral blood. Study-wide results and limits: With 65% to 71% sensitivity and approximately 73% specificity, the model predicted ophthalmopathy progression.

This clonotype was found a few times. Its matching antigen is unknown. This may be a read error: a much more frequent sequence differs by one nucleotide. RNA transcripts were the template, and TCR beta CDR3 regions were amplified from them. Second-round multiplex PCR came after first-round RT-PCR with HTBI primers. In TCRdb, the multiplex PCR reads were re-called with MiXCR into one record per CDR3 protein. The sample comprises 650,000 to 900,000 distinct CDR3 sequences, roughly two fifths of which are singletons, and approximately 46% rests with the top ten. Trimming took off 1 base at V and 7 bases at J, with 16 bases between the two ends. The CDR3 covers 15 residues. CDR1 is LNHNV, CDR2 YYDKDF, per germline (reference sequence).

The sequenced sample was peripheral blood. The source is an adult man with Graves' ophthalmopathy. The rearrangement joins TRBV15 to TRBJ2-5; possibly TRBD2 for D (6 bases). CDR3 in amino acids: CATSRAAGPAPTQYF. CDR3 nucleotide sequence: TGTGCCACCAGCAGAGCGGCGGGACCGGCTCCGACCCAGTACTTC.